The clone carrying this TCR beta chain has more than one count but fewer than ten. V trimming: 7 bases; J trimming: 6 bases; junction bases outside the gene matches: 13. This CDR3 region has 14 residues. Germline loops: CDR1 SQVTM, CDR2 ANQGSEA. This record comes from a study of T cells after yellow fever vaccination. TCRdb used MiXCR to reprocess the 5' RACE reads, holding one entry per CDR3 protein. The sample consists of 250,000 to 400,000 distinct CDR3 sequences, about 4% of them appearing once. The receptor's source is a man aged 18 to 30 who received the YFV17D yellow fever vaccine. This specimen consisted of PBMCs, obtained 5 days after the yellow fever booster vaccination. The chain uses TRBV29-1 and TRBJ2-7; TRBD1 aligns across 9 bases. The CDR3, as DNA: TGCAGCGACAACCGGGACAGGGCTACTACCGAGCAGTACTTC. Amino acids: CSDNRDRATTEQYF.